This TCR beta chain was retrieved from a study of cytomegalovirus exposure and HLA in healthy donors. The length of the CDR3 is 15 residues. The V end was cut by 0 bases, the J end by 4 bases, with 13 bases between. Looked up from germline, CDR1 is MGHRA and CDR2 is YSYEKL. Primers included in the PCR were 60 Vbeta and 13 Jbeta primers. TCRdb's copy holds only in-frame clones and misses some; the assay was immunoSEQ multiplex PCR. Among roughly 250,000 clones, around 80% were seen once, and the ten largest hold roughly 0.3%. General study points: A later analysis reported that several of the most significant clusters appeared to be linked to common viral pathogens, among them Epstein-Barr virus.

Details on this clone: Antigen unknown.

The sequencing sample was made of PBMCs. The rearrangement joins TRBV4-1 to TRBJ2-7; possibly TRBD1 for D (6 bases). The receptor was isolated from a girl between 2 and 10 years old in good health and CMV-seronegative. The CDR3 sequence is CASSQDHGQTYEQYF. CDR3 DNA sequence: TGCGCCAGCAGCCAAGATCACGGACAGACTTACGAGCAGTACTTC.